Presented here are 10 T cell receptor beta chains from one specimen sequenced in a study of T cells in Graves' hyperthyroidism and ophthalmopathy. TCR beta CDR3 sequences were amplified from RNA transcripts. Using the HTBI primer set, a first-round RT-PCR was run on the TCR CDR3. Via MiXCR, TCRdb re-called the multiplex PCR reads, giving one row per CDR3 protein. The repertoire includes approximately 630,000 distinct CDR3 sequences, 16% of them detected once, and less than 4.5% sits in the top ten. The sample consisted of blood. The receptors stem from a woman aged 25 to 39 with Graves' hyperthyroidism.

J is TRBJ2-5 and V is TRBV20-1; D ambiguous. The V gene lost 5 bases and the J gene lost 5 bases, with 9 bases spanning the gap. CDR1 and CDR2 (germline): DFQATT, SNEGSKA (reference sequence). CDR3 length: 11 residues. The CDR3 DNA reads TGCAGTGCTTCAAGTGGGGAGACCCAGTACTTC. It specifies CSASSGETQYF.

This clonotype appeared a few times. The gene calls are TRBV25-1 and TRBJ1-2, with D perhaps matching TRBD1 (6 bases). CDR1 is MGHDK, CDR2 SYGVNS, per germline. CDR3 length: 15 amino acids. V was pared by 4 bases and J by 3 bases, with 15 bases between. The CDR3 nucleotides read TGTGCCAGCAGTGGTTCCGGGGCAGGGGACTATGGCTACACCTTC. It specifies CASSGSGAGDYGYTF.

This clonotype has more than one count but fewer than ten. This chain connects TRBV18 to TRBJ2-7; D possibly corresponds to TRBD1 (6 bases). The CDR3 spans 14 residues. The germline V gene has CDR1 KGHSH and CDR2 LQKENI. V lost 5 bases and J lost 3, with 14 bases in between. CDR3 bases: TGTGCCAGCTCAGCCTCCTCGGACAGCTACGAGCAGTACTTC. This translates into CASSASSDSYEQYF.

The V gene is TRBV5-6, the J gene TRBJ2-1, with D uncertain. Germline CDR1 and CDR2: SGHDT and YYEEEE. This CDR3 region has 15 residues. V was cut by 0 bases and J by 4 bases, with 11 bases left in between. The chain's CDR3 is CASSLVGGGYNEQFF. CDR3 DNA: TGTGCCAGCAGCTTGGTAGGTGGCGGATACAATGAGCAGTTCTTC.

The gene calls are TRBV29-1 and TRBJ2-3; possibly TRBD2 for D (5 bases). Germline V lookup: CDR1 SQVTM, CDR2 ANQGSEA. This CDR3 spans 11 amino acids. The V and J ends lost 6 bases and 7 bases respectively, with 11 bases between them. The CDR3 here is CSVRVTNTQYF. Written as DNA, the CDR3 is TGCAGCGTACGGGTGACTAATACGCAGTATTTT.

This chain links TRBV4-3 with TRBJ1-1; no definite D call. The V gene lost 3 bases and the J gene lost 3 bases, with 8 bases spanning the gap. The V gene's germline CDR1 is LGHNA and CDR2 YSLEER. There are 13 residues in the CDR3. CDR3 region: CASSQWVYTEAFF. CDR3 nucleotide sequence: TGCGCCAGCAGCCAGTGGGTGTACACTGAAGCTTTCTTT.

V and J are TRBV20-1 and TRBJ2-7, with D possibly matching TRBD2 (5 bases). Trimming stripped 6 bases from V and 3 bases from J, with 15 bases between. The CDR3 is 13 amino acids. CDR1 is DFQATT, CDR2 SNEGSKA, per germline (reference sequence). The CDR3 spells CSARTGSLYEQYF. In DNA, the CDR3 is TGCAGTGCCCGGACGGGGAGCCTCTACGAGCAGTACTTC.

This clonotype showed up just a few times. The V gene is TRBV5-1, the J gene TRBJ2-1, with 13 positions matching TRBD2. V trimming: 4 bases; J trimming: 10 bases; junction bases outside the gene matches: 11. The germline CDR1 and CDR2 sequences are SGHRS and YFSETQ. This CDR3 spans 16 amino acids. The CDR3 nucleotides read TGCGCCAGCAGCGTAAGTGGGACTAGCGGGAAATGGGAGCAGTTCTTC. Encoded protein: CASSVSGTSGKWEQFF. The whole variable domain, filled in from reference TRBV5-1 and TRBJ2-1, reads KAGVTQTPRYLIKTRGQQVTLSCSPISGHRSVSWYQQTPGQGLQFLFEYFSETQRNKGNFPGRFSGRQFSNSRSEMNVSTLELGDSALYLCASSVSGTSGKWEQFFGPGTRLTVL.

The chain couples TRBV6-1 to TRBJ2-7, with TRBD1 matching 7 bases. CDR1 and CDR2 from the germline V gene are MNHNS and SASEGT. This CDR3 has 15 amino acids. Trimming took 3 bases from V and 2 from J; bases not matched to a gene: 7. The CDR3 region has the DNA TGTGCCAGCAGTGAGGGTCCGGGACAGCCCTACGAGCAGTACTTC. Residues: CASSEGPGQPYEQYF.

There are many counts of this clonotype. This chain joins TRBV28 and TRBJ2-7; TRBD2 aligns across 9 bases. The trim removed 8 bases at V and 0 bases at J, leaving 17 bases unmatched. CDR3 length equals 18 residues. Germline lookup yields CDR1 MDHEN and CDR2 SYDVKM. The CDR3 reads CASPTEGGRGRVSYEQYF. Written as DNA, the CDR3 is TGTGCCAGCCCTACGGAAGGGGGTCGCGGGAGGGTCTCCTACGAGCAGTACTTC.